Sequencing of this T cell receptor (beta chain) was carried out in a study of human T cells and chemical hapten exposure. This clonotype occurred a few times. The time point denotes: pre-sensitization, week 0. The treatment was: therapeutic diphenylcyclopropenone sensitization with weekly scalp DPC. TCRdb processed the RACE reads anew with MiXCR; each CDR3 protein has one entry. Of 180,000 or so distinct CDR3 sequences detected, roughly 30% appear once; the ten largest clones hold roughly 3%. Trimming took off 5 bases at V and 1 base at J, with 7 bases between the two ends. The CDR3 has 13 amino acids. CDR1 and CDR2 (germline): MDHEN, SYDVKM.

The source was whole blood, collected in connection with sensitization to the hapten diphenylcyclopropenone (DPC). The receptor was isolated from a woman aged 25 to 45 with alopecia areata. Some clones in this sample may be carry-over from other donors' samples. The chain couples TRBV28 to TRBJ2-3, with D perhaps matching TRBD1 (5 bases). CDR3 sequence: CASSDRRTDTQYF. CDR3 DNA sequence: TGTGCCAGCAGTGACAGACGCACAGATACGCAGTATTTT.